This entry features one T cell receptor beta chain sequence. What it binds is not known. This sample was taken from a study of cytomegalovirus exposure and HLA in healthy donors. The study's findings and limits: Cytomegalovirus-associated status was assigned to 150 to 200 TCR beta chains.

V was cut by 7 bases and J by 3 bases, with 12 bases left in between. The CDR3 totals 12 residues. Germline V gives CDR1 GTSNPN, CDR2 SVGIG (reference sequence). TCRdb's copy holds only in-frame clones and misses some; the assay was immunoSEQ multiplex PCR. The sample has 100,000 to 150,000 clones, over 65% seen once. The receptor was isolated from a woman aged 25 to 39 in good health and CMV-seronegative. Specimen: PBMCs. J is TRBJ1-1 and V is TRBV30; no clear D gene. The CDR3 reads CASRIGDTEAFF. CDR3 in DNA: TGTGCCTCCAGGATCGGGGACACTGAAGCTTTCTTT.